The 21 T cell receptor beta chains reported below all come from one sample, sequenced in a study of identifying expanded T cells in peripheral blood. Assay used: immunoSEQ multiplex PCR; TCRdb lists only in-frame clones, some missing. The table lists approximately 110,000 clones, approximately 90% of them singletons, with about 17% in the top ten. The specimen sequenced was blood. These receptors were obtained from a person aged 18 to 69 in good health.

This chain links TRBV10-1 with TRBJ2-7; D call uncertain. The CDR3 contains 14 residues. Germline loops: CDR1 WNHNN, CDR2 SYGVQD (reference sequence). The ends were cut back, 3 bases at V and 2 bases at J, with 11 bases in the middle. CDR3 sequence: CASSEVGRTYEQYF. In DNA form, the CDR3 reads TGCGCCAGCAGTGAAGTAGGCAGAACCTACGAGCAGTACTTC.

This chain connects TRBV7-6 to TRBJ2-1; the D is unclear. V was pared by 6 bases and J by 0 bases, with 6 bases between. CDR1 and CDR2 from the germline V gene are SGHVS and FNYEAQ. The CDR3 is made up of 13 amino acids. The CDR3 nucleotides are TGTGCCAGCAGTGACGGCTCCTACAATGAGCAGTTCTTC. It is translated as CASSDGSYNEQFF.

V gene TRBV10-3 combines with J gene TRBJ1-5, with TRBD1 as a possible D gene (5 bases). Germline V CDR1 and CDR2: ENHRY, SYGVKD. The CDR3 is 14 residues long. The V gene lost 6 bases and the J gene lost 2 bases, with 11 bases spanning the gap. The CDR3 is CAISRDGGNQPQHF. CDR3 DNA sequence: TGTGCCATCAGCCGGGACGGAGGCAATCAGCCCCAGCATTTT.

The chain couples TRBV19 to TRBJ2-1; perhaps TRBD2 as D (5 bases). The CDR3 loop spans 14 amino acids. The V end was cut by 4 bases, the J end by 5 bases, with 12 bases between. The germline V gene encodes CDR1 LNHDA and CDR2 SQIVND (reference sequence). CDR3 bases: TGTGCCAGTAGTAAGAGACTATGGAACAATGAGCAGTTCTTC. Its translation is CASSKRLWNNEQFF.

The chain links TRBV6-5 to TRBJ1-4; no reliable D call. V was clipped by 0 bases and J by 5 bases, with 10 bases between them. Germline-derived CDR1 and CDR2 are MNHEY and SVGAGI. The CDR3 contains 15 residues. DNA of the CDR3: TGTGCCAGCAGTTACTCCCTTCGACGGAATGAAAAACTGTTTTTT. This sequence encodes CASSYSLRRNEKLFF.

This sequence joins TRBV5-1 and TRBJ2-7, with TRBD2 identical over 10 bases. Trimming cost V 3 bases and J 7 bases; bases outside gene matches: 13. The CDR3 contains 16 residues. Germline assignment: CDR1 SGHRS and CDR2 YFSETQ. Here the CDR3 reads CASSSSGGGFLREQYF. CDR3 nucleotides: TGCGCCAGCAGCTCTAGCGGGGGAGGATTCCTACGAGAGCAGTACTTC.

This chain links TRBV5-1 with TRBJ2-7; the match to TRBD1 covers 8 bases. Germline V gene lookup returns CDR1 SGHRS and CDR2 YFSETQ. This CDR3 has 13 residues. Unmatched junction bases numbered 2, after V lost 4 bases and J lost 2 bases. Here the CDR3 reads CASSRGQAYEQYF. As DNA, the CDR3 is TGCGCCAGCAGCCGGGGACAGGCCTACGAGCAGTACTTC.

CDR3 amino acids: CAISPGTPLSGANVLTF. The CDR3 region has the DNA TGTGCCATCAGCCCCGGGACACCTCTCTCTGGGGCCAACGTCCTGACTTTC. The genes are TRBV10-3 and TRBJ2-6; weak D call: TRBD1 (6 bases). Per germline, CDR1 ENHRY and CDR2 SYGVKD. V dropped 6 bases and J dropped 0 bases, with 15 bases sitting between them. The CDR3 is 17 amino acids.

This clone appeared a single time. V usage is TRBV6-6 and J usage is TRBJ2-7; D gene uncertain. The CDR3 runs to 12 residues. The V end was cut by 0 bases, the J end by 5 bases, with 5 bases between. CDR1 is MNHNY and CDR2 is SVGAGI in the germline V gene (reference sequence). CDR3 in DNA: TGTGCCAGCAGTTACTCGAGCAACGAGCAGTACTTC. Protein: CASSYSSNEQYF.

The rearrangement joins TRBV27 to TRBJ1-6, with a weak D call TRBD1 (5 bases). This CDR3 has 15 residues. CDR1 is MNHEY, CDR2 SMNVEV, per germline (reference sequence). Trimming removed 6 bases from V and 7 bases from J, with 16 bases in between. The CDR3 region has the DNA TGTGCCAGCAGGATAGAGGGACGGGAGAATTCACCCCTCCACTTT. This codes for CASRIEGRENSPLHF.

This clone was recorded only once. The chain combines TRBV4-3 with TRBJ2-3; 8 bases are a match to TRBD2. CDR3 length: 13 residues. Looked up from germline, CDR1 is LGHNA and CDR2 is YSLEER. V trimming: 1 base; J trimming: 8 bases; junction bases outside the gene matches: 2. CDR3 residues: CASSQGAGGTQYF. CDR3 nucleotide sequence: TGCGCCAGCAGCCAAGGGGCGGGGGGTACGCAGTATTTT.

This chain uses TRBV7-6 with TRBJ2-2; maybe TRBD1 (5 bases). CDR3 length: 16 amino acids. V was cut by 8 bases and J by 2 bases, with 18 bases left in between. Germline values: CDR1 SGHVS, CDR2 FNYEAQ. Written as DNA, the CDR3 is TGTGCCAGCTCCTTCGTGGGGCAGGGCAACACCGGGGAGCTGTTTTTT. This encodes CASSFVGQGNTGELFF. The whole variable domain, remainder taken from reference TRBV7-6 and TRBJ2-2, is GAGVSQSPRYKVTKRGQDVALRCDPISGHVSLYWYRQALGQGPEFLTYFNYEAQQDKSGLPNDRFSAERPEGSISTLTIQRTEQRDSAMYRCASSFVGQGNTGELFFGEGSRLTVL.

Details on this clone: Other nucleotide sequences in the sample specify the same CDR3. The V gene is TRBV5-4, the J gene TRBJ1-6; maybe TRBD1 (6 bases). Germline CDR1 is SGHNT and CDR2 is YYREEE (reference sequence). This CDR3 is built from 15 residues. V lost 4 bases and J 10 bases, leaving 18 bases between the germline ends. The CDR3 is CASSLQTGVGSPLHF. DNA for the CDR3: TGTGCCAGCAGCCTCCAGACAGGTGTCGGCTCACCCCTCCACTTT.

The chain carries TRBV19 and TRBJ1-4; D gene ambiguous. This CDR3 contains 14 residues. Trimming removed 6 bases at V and 5 bases at J, with 13 bases between. Germline V gene sequence: CDR1 LNHDA, CDR2 SQIVND (reference sequence). The CDR3: CASSPREQNEKLFF. CDR3 nucleotides: TGTGCCAGTAGCCCGAGGGAGCAGAATGAAAAACTGTTTTTT.

The chain combines TRBV6-1 with TRBJ1-1; weak D call: TRBD1 (5 bases). The CDR3 is 12 residues long. Trimming stripped 6 bases from V and 0 bases from J, with 5 bases between. Germline CDR1 MNHNS, CDR2 SASEGT. The CDR3 DNA is TGTGCCAGCAGGACAGTGAACACTGAAGCTTTCTTT. Amino acid sequence: CASRTVNTEAFF.

This clone was counted a single time. A read error is possible here, since a much larger clone lies one base away. No conserved phenylalanine or tryptophan ends this CDR3, so it is likely a read error. V is TRBV7-9 and J is TRBJ1-2; no definite D call. In germline, CDR1 is SEHNR, CDR2 FQNEAQ (reference sequence). V lost 2 bases, J lost 5 bases, and 6 bases lay in between. This CDR3 contains 12 residues. The CDR3 coding sequence is TGTGCCAGCAGCTTACCTCAATATGGCTACACCCTC. Protein: CASSLPQYGYTL.

The chain employs TRBV25-1 and TRBJ2-6; D might be TRBD1 or TRBD2, each matching 5 bases. The CDR3 loop spans 15 amino acids. The germline V gene has CDR1 MGHDK and CDR2 SYGVNS. Between the trimmed V and J ends, which lost 6 bases and 2 bases, there was a span of 11 bases. CDR3 DNA sequence: TGTGCCAGCAGAGCACGGGGCGCTGGGGCCAACGTCCTGACTTTC. Residues: CASRARGAGANVLTF.

V gene TRBV4-3 combines with J gene TRBJ1-4; D is uncertain. Per germline, CDR1 LGHNA and CDR2 YSLEER. CDR3 length equals 14 residues. Trimming pared 1 base from V and 6 bases from J, leaving 9 bases between. The CDR3 nucleotides read TGCGCCAGCAGCCAAGGGATAGTGGATGAAAAACTGTTTTTT. Its protein is CASSQGIVDEKLFF.

This chain uses TRBV18 with TRBJ1-1; 9 bases are shared with TRBD1. Per germline, CDR1 KGHSH and CDR2 LQKENI. J gave up 5 bases and V 6 bases, and 13 bases lay outside the gene matches. The CDR3 is made up of 16 amino acids. The DNA of the CDR3 is TGTGCCAGCTCCCCTAACAGGGGGCAAGTGCGGACTGAAGCTTTCTTT. Amino acids: CASSPNRGQVRTEAFF.

The rearrangement uses TRBV4-2 and TRBJ2-7; D perhaps matches TRBD1 (5 bases). The CDR3 sequence is 16 residues long. Germline V gene lookup returns CDR1 LGHNA and CDR2 YNFKEQ. V gave up 0 bases and J gave up 0 bases, with 12 bases separating them. CDR3 in amino acids: CASSQDPYRSSYEQYF. CDR3 nucleotides: TGTGCCAGCAGCCAAGATCCCTACAGGAGCTCCTACGAGCAGTACTTC.

The chain combines TRBV6-5 with TRBJ1-5; TRBD1 is a possible D gene (6 bases). The germline CDR1 and CDR2 sequences are MNHEY and SVGAGI. The V gene lost 6 bases and the J gene lost 4 bases, with 16 bases spanning the gap. CDR3 length: 15 residues. The CDR3 DNA follows: TGTGCCAGCAGGTCTCAGGGGTTGGGGAATCAGCCCCAGCATTTT. Translated, it gives CASRSQGLGNQPQHF.